The rows below give T cell receptor beta chains drawn from one sample of a study of T-cell reconstitution after alpha-beta-depleted transplantation in children. TCRdb fed the PCR reads into MiXCR, producing one record per CDR3 protein. The profile covers 450,000 to 700,000 distinct CDR3 sequences, with over 20% appearing a single time and just over 35% taken by the ten largest. Here the sequenced sample was PBMCs, taken before TCRalphabeta/CD19-depleted stem cell transplant. These receptors were taken from a boy younger than two with Wiskott-Aldrich syndrome, due to receive a stem cell transplant. The CDR3 runs from the conserved cysteine through the conserved F or W. The order of the fields is J gene, clone size, V gene, D gene, CDR3 DNA, CDR3 protein. D genes are given only for firm matches. Size is omitted from some rows. Given values are once, few, many or a class for expanded clones.

>TRBJ1-6|few|TRBV4-2|NA
TGTGCCAGCAGCCGGGGAAACGATTCACCCCTCCACTTT
CASSRGNDSPLHF
>TRBJ1-3|NA|TRBV5-6|NA
TGTGCCAGCAGCTACGGACAGCTCGGGAACACCATATATTTT
CASSYGQLGNTIYF
>TRBJ2-5|NA|TRBV7-9|NA
TGTGCCAGCACCAATCTCGGGCTAGCCGTTGGGACCCAGTACTTC
CASTNLGLAVGTQYF
>TRBJ2-5|NA|TRBV7-2|NA
TGTGCCAGCAGCTTAGGGGTCTCTGTTCAAGAGACCCAGTACTTC
CASSLGVSVQETQYF
>TRBJ1-5|few|TRBV12-3/TRBV12-4|NA
TGTGCCAGCAGGGCGCGTGGGAGTAGCAATCAGCCCCAGCATTTT
CASRARGSSNQPQHF
>TRBJ2-1|few|TRBV10-3|NA
TGTGCCATCAGTGTCCGGCAACAGGGTAGTGGTGAGCAGTTCTTC
CAISVRQQGSGEQFF
>TRBJ2-1|few|TRBV24-1|NA
TGTGCCACCAGTGATTTTAGGAGGGGTCGGCATGAGCAGTTCTTC
CATSDFRRGRHEQFF
>TRBJ2-7|few|TRBV7-9|NA
TGTGCCAGCAGATCGGGACCGGTGCAGTACTTC
CASRSGPVQYF
>TRBJ2-3|NA|TRBV10-3|TRBD2
TGTGCCATCAGTGAATCTAGCGGGATGACAGATACGCAGTATTTT
CAISESSGMTDTQYF
>TRBJ2-5|NA|TRBV5-1|NA
TGCGCCAGCAGCTCACAGAGACCCCAAGAGACCCAGTACTTC
CASSSQRPQETQYF
>TRBJ2-3|few|TRBV10-2|NA
TGCGCCAGCATGTACACAGATACGCAGTATTTT
CASMYTDTQYF
>TRBJ2-7|few|TRBV20-1|TRBD2
TGCAGTGCGGCGACTAGACTAGCGGGATACGAGCAGTACTTC
CSAATRLAGYEQYF
>TRBJ2-1|few|TRBV5-1|TRBD2
TGCGCCAGCAGCTGGGGTCTAGCGGGAAAGGCCTACAATGAGCAGTTCTTC
CASSWGLAGKAYNEQFF
>TRBJ2-4|NA|TRBV3-1|NA
TGTGCCAGCAGCCAGAAGGGACCGAATACTGTACCGGGAGCGGGCAAAAACATTCAGTACTTC
CASSQKGPNTVPGAGKNIQYF
>TRBJ2-7|NA|TRBV12-3/TRBV12-4|NA
TGTGCCAGCAGTAAATCGGATCTGGCGCAGTACTTC
CASSKSDLAQYF
>TRBJ1-5|NA|TRBV19|NA
TGTGCCAGTAGTACACGGGATTATAGCAATCAGCCCCAGCATTTT
CASSTRDYSNQPQHF
>TRBJ2-7|NA|TRBV7-9|TRBD1
TGTGCCAGCAGCTTAGGGACAGGGGAAAAGCAGTACTTC
CASSLGTGEKQYF
>TRBJ2-2|NA|TRBV12-3/TRBV12-4|NA
TGTGCCAGCAGTTTCCGACCTCACACCGGGGAGCTGTTTTTT
CASSFRPHTGELFF
>TRBJ2-6|few|TRBV5-1|NA
TGCGCCAGCAGCTCGTCCGCGGGAACAGGTTCTGGGGCCAACGTCCTGACTTTC
CASSSSAGTGSGANVLTF
>TRBJ2-2|NA|TRBV7-9|NA
TGTGCCAGCAGCTTAGTATCCGCACGCACCGGGGAGCTGTTTTTT
CASSLVSARTGELFF
>TRBJ2-3|NA|TRBV5-1|NA
TGCGCCAGCAGTAGCAGGCCGGGGCCCGGCCTTACAGATACGCAGTATTTT
CASSSRPGPGLTDTQYF
>TRBJ2-2|NA|TRBV10-3|TRBD2
TGTGCCATCGGGGGACTAGGCGTCACCGGGGAGCTGTTTTTT
CAIGGLGVTGELFF
>TRBJ1-1|NA|TRBV28|TRBD1
TGTGCCAGCAGTCTCGGACAGGGTATAACTGAAGCTTTCTTT
CASSLGQGITEAFF
>TRBJ2-7|NA|TRBV12-3/TRBV12-4|NA
TGTGCCAGCAGTGAAAACAGGGTTAGGAGGCAGTACTTC
CASSENRVRRQYF
>TRBJ2-5|NA|TRBV20-1|NA
TGCAGTGCTAGAGGCGGGACGGGCGGGTACCAAGAGACCCAGTACTTC
CSARGGTGGYQETQYF
>TRBJ2-7|NA|TRBV7-2|TRBD2
TGTGCCAGCAGCTTATACGCTAGCGGGAGTGTAGCGACGGTCGAGCAGTACTTC
CASSLYASGSVATVEQYF
>TRBJ2-3|NA|TRBV27|NA
TGTGCCAGCAGTTTAGGTCCTGGATTAAGCACAGATACGCAGTATTTT
CASSLGPGLSTDTQYF
>TRBJ2-3|NA|TRBV5-5|TRBD2
TGTGCCAGCAGCCGTAGCGGGAGAGGTAGCACAGATACGCAGTATTTT
CASSRSGRGSTDTQYF
>TRBJ2-1|few|TRBV3-1|NA
TGTGCCAGCAGCCAAGACCAAGGGTACAATGAGCAGTTCTTC
CASSQDQGYNEQFF
>TRBJ2-2|once|TRBV20-1|NA
TGCAGTGCAGCCGGGAGTTTCAACACCGGGGAGCTGTTTTTT
CSAAGSFNTGELFF
>TRBJ1-1|NA|TRBV5-6|NA
TGTGCCAGCAGCTTGGGACATCCGAACACTGTAGCTTTCTTT
CASSLGHPNTVAFF
>TRBJ2-1|NA|TRBV10-1|NA
TGCGCCAGCAGTGAGGACTGGTACGTTCAGCAGTTCTTC
CASSEDWYVQQFF
>TRBJ2-3|NA|TRBV25-1|TRBD1
TGTGCCAGCAGTGTGACAGGGAGCCTGGCGGATACGCAGTATTTT
CASSVTGSLADTQYF
>TRBJ2-7|few|TRBV7-2|TRBD2
TGTGCCAGCAGCTTTACCGGGACTAGTAACGAGCAGTACTTC
CASSFTGTSNEQYF
>TRBJ2-1|many|TRBV25-1|NA
TGTGCCAGCAGAGAGGGTTACAATGAGCAGTTCTTC
CASREGYNEQFF
>TRBJ1-6|NA|TRBV28|NA
TGTGCCAGCAGTACTAATACCAGGCGCCAAGCCCTCCACTTT
CASSTNTRRQALHF
>TRBJ2-1|NA|TRBV11-1|NA
TGTGCCAGCAGCTTAGATAGAGGGGCACTACCCTCCTACAATGAGCAGTTCTTC
CASSLDRGALPSYNEQFF
>TRBJ1-1|NA|TRBV7-2|NA
TGTGCCAGCAGCACCACCCTTTGGGGGAACACTGAAGCTTTCTTT
CASSTTLWGNTEAFF
>TRBJ1-6|few|TRBV7-6|NA
TGTGCCAGCAGCTTATTCCCTCGTTCACCCCTCCACTTT
CASSLFPRSPLHF
>TRBJ2-1|many|TRBV10-3|TRBD2
TGTGCCATCAGTGAGCTAGCGGCTTACAATGAGCAGTTCTTC
CAISELAAYNEQFF
>TRBJ2-2|NA|TRBV7-9|NA
TGTGCCAGCAGCCATACGGGACGGATAAACACCGGGGAGCTGTTTTTT
CASSHTGRINTGELFF
>TRBJ2-7|few|TRBV6-5|TRBD2
TGTGCCAGCAGTTACTCGTTCAGCGGGAGGTCCCGCTACGAGCAGTACTTC
CASSYSFSGRSRYEQYF
>TRBJ2-7|NA|TRBV10-3|TRBD2
TGTGCCATCAGTGAATCCCTAGCGGGAGAGAGGGAGCAGTACTTC
CAISESLAGEREQYF
>TRBJ2-1|few|TRBV5-1|NA
TGCGCCAGCAGCTTAACGGGCTTCTCCTACAATGAGCAGTTCTTC
CASSLTGFSYNEQFF
>TRBJ2-3|NA|TRBV5-1|TRBD1
TGCGCCAGCAGCGATGGGACAGTCAAAAGGGATACGCAGTATTTT
CASSDGTVKRDTQYF
>TRBJ2-7|NA|TRBV12-3/TRBV12-4|NA
TGTGCCAGCAGTTTAGAGGCAGGGGCACCCTACGAGCAGTACTTC
CASSLEAGAPYEQYF
>TRBJ2-2|NA|TRBV9|NA
TGTGCCAGCAGCGTGGGAGGGGGCGACACCGGGGAGCTGTTTTTT
CASSVGGGDTGELFF
>TRBJ1-5|NA|TRBV7-2|TRBD1
TGTGCCAGCAGCAGGACAGGGACCCCCAATCAGCCCCAGCATTTT
CASSRTGTPNQPQHF
>TRBJ1-1|NA|TRBV5-8|NA
TGTGCCAGCAGCTTGGGTGGGCAGCTCACTGAAGCTTTCTTT
CASSLGGQLTEAFF
>TRBJ2-2|many|TRBV20-1|NA
TGCAGTGCTAGGGAAGACACCGGGGAGCTGTTTTTT
CSAREDTGELFF
>TRBJ1-6|few|TRBV6-6|NA
TGTGCCAGCAGCAGGGACAAGCTCCACTTT
CASSRDKLHF
>TRBJ2-5|once|TRBV12-3/TRBV12-4|NA
TGTGCCAGCAGAGGGAGGCGGGAAGAGACCCAGTACTTC
CASRGRREETQYF
>TRBJ1-1|few|TRBV5-5|TRBD1
TGTGCCAGCAGCCCGGGACAGGGGTGGGACACTGAAGCTTTCTTT
CASSPGQGWDTEAFF
>TRBJ2-5|once|TRBV6-1|NA
TGTGCCAGCAGCGTGACCGCCGCAGGGACGACCCAGTACTTC
CASSVTAAGTTQYF
>TRBJ2-1|NA|TRBV5-5|TRBD2
TGTGACAGCAGCCCGGGACTAGCGGGAAAGCCCTATAATGAGCAGTTCTTC
CDSSPGLAGKPYNEQFF